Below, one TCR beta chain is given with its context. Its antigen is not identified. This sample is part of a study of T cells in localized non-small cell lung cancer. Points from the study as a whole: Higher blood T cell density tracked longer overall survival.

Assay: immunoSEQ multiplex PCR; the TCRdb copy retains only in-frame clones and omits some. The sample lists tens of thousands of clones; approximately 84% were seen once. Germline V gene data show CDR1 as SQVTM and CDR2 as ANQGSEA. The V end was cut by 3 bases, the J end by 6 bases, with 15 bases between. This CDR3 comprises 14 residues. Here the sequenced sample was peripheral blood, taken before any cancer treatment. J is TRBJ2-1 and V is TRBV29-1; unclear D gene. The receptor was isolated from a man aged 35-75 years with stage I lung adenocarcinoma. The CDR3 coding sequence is TGCAGCGTTGAGGAAGGTAATGGGCGCAATGAGCAGTTCTTC. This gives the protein CSVEEGNGRNEQFF.